This TCR beta chain was identified during a study of regulatory T cells in long-lasting Graves disease. CDR3 length: 14 amino acids. Trimming shortened V by 4 bases and J by 3 bases, and 12 bases separated the two germline ends. Time point defined: newly diagnosed GD, antithyroid drugs for less than 3 months. From RNA extracted from PBMCs, the TCR library was made. Combining iRepertoire HTBI primers with Arm-PCR of CDR3 regions, the authors built TCR beta libraries. TCRdb reprocessed the multiplex PCR reads with MiXCR, giving one entry per CDR3 protein. There are 400,000 to 650,000 distinct CDR3 sequences in the sample; around 15% occur only once, and roughly 25% lies in the top ten. This clonotype was seen at least ten times. The sample was also linked to a second study, of T cells in Graves' hyperthyroidism and ophthalmopathy.

The TCR sequence derives from a woman aged 35 to 59 with Graves disease. The sequencing here drew on peripheral blood mononuclear cells (PBMCs), taken at new diagnosis, from a patient treated with antithyroid drugs. The rearrangement links TRBV12-3 or TRBV12-4 to TRBJ2-5; D might be TRBD1 (6 bases). CDR3 nucleotides: TGTGCCAGCAGTTCCGCCGGACAGAAAGAGACCCAGTACTTC. Protein sequence: CASSSAGQKETQYF.